Sequencing of this T cell receptor beta chain was carried out in a study of cytomegalovirus exposure and HLA in healthy donors. Broader study findings: Overall, approximately 180 TCR beta chains were annotated as cytomegalovirus-associated. As was reported, the classifier diagnosed cytomegalovirus status with high specificity and sensitivity.

Trimming stripped 6 bases from V and 3 bases from J, with 14 bases between. The V gene's germline CDR1 is SGHVS and CDR2 FNYEAQ. The CDR3 length is 15 residues. Vbeta (60) and Jbeta (13) primers were used in the PCR. Only in-frame clones appear in the TCRdb table, and some are missing; sequencing was by immunoSEQ multiplex PCR. In the table there are 100,000 or so clones, around four fifths of which are singletons. Worth noting for this clone: Its antigen is unidentified.

This receptor was taken from a man younger than 45 in good health and CMV-seronegative. This chain connects TRBV7-6 to TRBJ2-2; maybe TRBD2 (6 bases). Sequencing input: PBMCs. The CDR3 nucleotides read TGTGCCAGCAGACCCGACCCGGGGGACACCGGGGAGCTGTTTTTT. As protein: CASRPDPGDTGELFF.